This T cell receptor beta chain appears in the sequencing data of a study of radiotherapy plus CTLA-4 blockade in lung cancer. On the study more broadly: Across the patients, objective responses occurred in 15% to 20%, and disease control in approximately 30%.

About this clone: The antigen is not known.

Study-wide results and limits: The best prediction of response reportedly came from early blood T cell clone dynamics, with interferon-beta. An expansion of tumor-derived TCR clones occurred in blood after radiotherapy plus ipilimumab.

CDR1 and CDR2 from the germline V gene are KGHSY and FQNENV. Germline trimming cut 4 bases from V and 1 base from J; bases unmatched to any gene: 8. The CDR3 runs 17 residues. Method: immunoSEQ multiplex PCR; TCRdb's copy keeps in-frame clones and lacks some. The sample records approximately 85,000 clones, around 85% being singletons. Participants had chemo-refractory metastatic non-small-cell lung cancer and were treated with focal radiation plus ipilimumab CTLA-4 blockade. This sample comprised peripheral blood, obtained from a patient treated with radiotherapy plus ipilimumab. The rearrangement joins TRBV16 to TRBJ2-2; 8 nucleotides align to TRBD2. This receptor was obtained from a human donor with non-small cell lung cancer who had a partial response to radiotherapy plus ipilimumab. The CDR3 spells CASSPPGGVENTGELFF. In DNA, the CDR3 is TGTGCCAGCAGCCCCCCCGGGGGGGTGGAGAACACCGGGGAGCTGTTTTTT.